This paragraph covers one T cell receptor beta chain sequence. The antigen is undetermined. The sample comes from a study of STAT5B mutations in CD4+ large granular lymphocyte leukemia. Overall study context: Among healthy controls, a particular HLA allele went with more CDR3 'QG' motifs.

Assay used: immunoSEQ multiplex PCR; TCRdb lists only in-frame clones, some missing. The sample yields 20,000 to 25,000 clones, about three quarters seen once. The CDR3 is made up of 13 amino acids. Germline CDR1 and CDR2: SGHVS and FQNEAQ. Deletions cut 5 bases from V and 4 bases from J, with 12 bases between. The study, taken as a whole, reports: TRBV06-family usage was enriched in top patient clones (8/27) versus controls (2/35).

The chain links TRBV7-8 to TRBJ2-7, with TRBD1 as a possible D gene (5 bases). The sequence was obtained from a human donor in good health. The source material was CD4+ T cells from blood buffy coats. The DNA for the CDR3 is TGTGCCAGCAGCCCCAGGGTTCAGTACGAGCAGTACTTC. Its translation: CASSPRVQYEQYF.